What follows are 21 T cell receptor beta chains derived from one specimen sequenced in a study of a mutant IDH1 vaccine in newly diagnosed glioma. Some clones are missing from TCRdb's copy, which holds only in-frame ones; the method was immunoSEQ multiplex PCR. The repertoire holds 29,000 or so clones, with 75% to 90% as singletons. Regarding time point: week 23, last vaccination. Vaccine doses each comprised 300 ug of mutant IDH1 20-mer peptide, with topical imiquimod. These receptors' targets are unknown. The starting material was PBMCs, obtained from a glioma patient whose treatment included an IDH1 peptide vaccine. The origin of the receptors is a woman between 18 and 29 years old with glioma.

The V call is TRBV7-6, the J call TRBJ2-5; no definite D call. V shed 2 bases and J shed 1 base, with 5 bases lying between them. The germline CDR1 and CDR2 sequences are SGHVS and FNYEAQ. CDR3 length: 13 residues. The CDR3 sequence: CASSLTRQETQYF. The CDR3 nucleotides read TGTGCCAGCAGCTTAACCCGCCAAGAGACCCAGTACTTC.

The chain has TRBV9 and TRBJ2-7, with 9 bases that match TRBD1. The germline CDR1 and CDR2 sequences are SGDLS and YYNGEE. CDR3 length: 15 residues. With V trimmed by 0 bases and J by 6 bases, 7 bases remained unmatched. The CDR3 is CASSVDTGGLGEQYF. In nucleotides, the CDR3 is TGTGCCAGCAGCGTAGATACAGGGGGCCTGGGCGAGCAGTACTTC.

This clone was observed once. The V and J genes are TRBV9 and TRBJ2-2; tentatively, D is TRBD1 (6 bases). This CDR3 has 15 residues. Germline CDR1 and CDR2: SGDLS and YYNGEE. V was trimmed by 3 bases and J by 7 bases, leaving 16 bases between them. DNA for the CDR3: TGTGCCAGCAGCGGCTTTTCAGGGGTAAACGGGGAGCTGTTTTTT. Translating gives CASSGFSGVNGELFF.

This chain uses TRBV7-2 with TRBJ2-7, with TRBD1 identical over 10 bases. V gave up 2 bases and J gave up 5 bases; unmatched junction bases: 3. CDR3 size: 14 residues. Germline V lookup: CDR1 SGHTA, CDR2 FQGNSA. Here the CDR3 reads CASSLWDRGHEQYF. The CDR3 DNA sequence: TGTGCCAGCAGCTTATGGGACAGGGGTCACGAGCAGTACTTC.

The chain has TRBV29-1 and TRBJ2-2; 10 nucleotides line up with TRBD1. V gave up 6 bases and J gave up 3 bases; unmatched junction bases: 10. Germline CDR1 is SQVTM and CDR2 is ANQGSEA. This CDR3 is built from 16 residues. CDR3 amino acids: CSVPKGTGEDTGELFF. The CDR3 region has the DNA TGCAGCGTCCCGAAGGGGACAGGGGAGGACACCGGGGAGCTGTTTTTT.

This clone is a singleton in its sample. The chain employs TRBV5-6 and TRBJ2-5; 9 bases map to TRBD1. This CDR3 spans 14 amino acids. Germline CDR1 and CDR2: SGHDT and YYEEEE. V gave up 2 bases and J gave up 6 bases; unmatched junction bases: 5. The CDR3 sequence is CASSLGQGIKTQYF. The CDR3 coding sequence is TGTGCCAGCAGCTTAGGACAGGGGATTAAGACCCAGTACTTC.

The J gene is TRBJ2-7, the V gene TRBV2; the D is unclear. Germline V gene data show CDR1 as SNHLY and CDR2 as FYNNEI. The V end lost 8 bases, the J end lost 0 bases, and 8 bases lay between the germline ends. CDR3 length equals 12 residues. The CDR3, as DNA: TGTGCCAGCGGAGTCAGCTCCTACGAGCAGTACTTC. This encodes CASGVSSYEQYF.

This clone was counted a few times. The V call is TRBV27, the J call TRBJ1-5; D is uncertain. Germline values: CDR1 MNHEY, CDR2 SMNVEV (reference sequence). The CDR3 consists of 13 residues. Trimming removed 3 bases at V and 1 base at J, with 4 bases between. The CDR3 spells CASSLGSNQPQHF. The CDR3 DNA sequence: TGTGCCAGCAGTTTGGGGAGCAATCAGCCCCAGCATTTT.

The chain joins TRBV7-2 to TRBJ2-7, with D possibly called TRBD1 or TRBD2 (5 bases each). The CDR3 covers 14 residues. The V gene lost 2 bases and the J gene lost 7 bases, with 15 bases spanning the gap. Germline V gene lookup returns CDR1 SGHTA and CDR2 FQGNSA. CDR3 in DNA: TGTGCCAGCAGCTTAATCCCAGGGTCGGGAGAGCAGTACTTC. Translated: CASSLIPGSGEQYF.

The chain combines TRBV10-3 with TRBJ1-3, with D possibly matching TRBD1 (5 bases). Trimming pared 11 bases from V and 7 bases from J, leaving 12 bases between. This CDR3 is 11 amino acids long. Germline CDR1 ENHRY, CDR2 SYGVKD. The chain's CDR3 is CALSGGNTIYF. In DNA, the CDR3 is TGTGCCCTCTCGGGGGGTAACACCATATATTTT.

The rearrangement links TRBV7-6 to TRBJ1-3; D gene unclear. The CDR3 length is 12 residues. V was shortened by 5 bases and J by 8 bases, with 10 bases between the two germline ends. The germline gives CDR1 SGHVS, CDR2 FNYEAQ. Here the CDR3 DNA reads TGTGCCAGCAGCCCAACCGGGGACACCATATATTTT. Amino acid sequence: CASSPTGDTIYF.

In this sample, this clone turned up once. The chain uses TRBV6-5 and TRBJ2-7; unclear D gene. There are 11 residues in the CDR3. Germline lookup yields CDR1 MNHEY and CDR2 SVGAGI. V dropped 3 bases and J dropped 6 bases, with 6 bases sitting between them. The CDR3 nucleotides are TGTGCCAGCAGTTATCTGAGCGAGCAGTACTTC. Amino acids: CASSYLSEQYF.

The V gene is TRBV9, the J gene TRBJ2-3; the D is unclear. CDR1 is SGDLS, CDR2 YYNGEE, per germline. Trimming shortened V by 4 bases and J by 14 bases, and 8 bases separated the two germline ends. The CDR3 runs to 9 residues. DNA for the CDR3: TGTGCCAGCAGCTTCCCTTGGTATTTT. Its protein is CASSFPWYF. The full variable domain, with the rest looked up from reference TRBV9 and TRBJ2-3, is DSGVTQTPKHLITATGQRVTLRCSPRSGDLSVYWYQQSLDQGLQFLIQYYNGEERAKGNILERFSAQQFPDLHSELNLSSLELGDSALYFCASSFPWYFGPGTRLTVL.

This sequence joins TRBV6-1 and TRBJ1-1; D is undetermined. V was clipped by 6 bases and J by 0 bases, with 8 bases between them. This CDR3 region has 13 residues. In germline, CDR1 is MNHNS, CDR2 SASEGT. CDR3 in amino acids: CASSRDMNTEAFF. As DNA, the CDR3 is TGTGCCAGCAGCCGTGACATGAACACTGAAGCTTTCTTT.

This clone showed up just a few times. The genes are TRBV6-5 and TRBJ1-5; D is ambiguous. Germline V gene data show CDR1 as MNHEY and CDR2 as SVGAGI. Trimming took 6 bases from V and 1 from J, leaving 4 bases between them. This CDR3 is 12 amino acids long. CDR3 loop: CASRTSNQPQHF. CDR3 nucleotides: TGTGCCAGCAGGACAAGCAATCAGCCCCAGCATTTT.

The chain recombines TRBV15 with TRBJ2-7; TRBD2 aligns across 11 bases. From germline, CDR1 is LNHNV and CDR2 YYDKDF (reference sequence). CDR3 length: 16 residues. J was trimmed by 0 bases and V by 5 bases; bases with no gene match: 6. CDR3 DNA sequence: TGTGCCACCAGCTCCAATAGCGGGAGGGCCTCCTACGAGCAGTACTTC. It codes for CATSSNSGRASYEQYF. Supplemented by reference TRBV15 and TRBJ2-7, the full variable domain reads DAMVIQNPRYQVTQFGKPVTLSCSQTLNHNVMYWYQQKSSQAPKLLFHYYDKDFNNEADTPDNFQSRRPNTSFCFLDIRSPGLGDTAMYLCATSSNSGRASYEQYFGPGTRLTVT.

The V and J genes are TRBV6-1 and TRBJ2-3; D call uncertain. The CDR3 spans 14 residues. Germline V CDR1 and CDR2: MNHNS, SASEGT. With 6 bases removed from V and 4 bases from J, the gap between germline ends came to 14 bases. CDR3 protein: CASRNGVAADTQYF. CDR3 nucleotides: TGTGCCAGCAGAAACGGAGTTGCAGCAGATACGCAGTATTTT.

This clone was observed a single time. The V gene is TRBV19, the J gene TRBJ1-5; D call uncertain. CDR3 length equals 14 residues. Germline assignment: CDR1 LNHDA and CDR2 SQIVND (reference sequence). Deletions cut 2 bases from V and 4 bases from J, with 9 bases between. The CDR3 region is CASSIIRENQPQHF. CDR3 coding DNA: TGTGCCAGTAGTATAATACGGGAAAATCAGCCCCAGCATTTT. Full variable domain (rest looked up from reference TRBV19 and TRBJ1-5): DGGITQSPKYLFRKEGQNVTLSCEQNLNHDAMYWYRQDPGQGLRLIYYSQIVNDFQKGDIAEGYSVSREKKESFPLTVTSAQKNPTAFYLCASSIIRENQPQHFGDGTRLSIL.

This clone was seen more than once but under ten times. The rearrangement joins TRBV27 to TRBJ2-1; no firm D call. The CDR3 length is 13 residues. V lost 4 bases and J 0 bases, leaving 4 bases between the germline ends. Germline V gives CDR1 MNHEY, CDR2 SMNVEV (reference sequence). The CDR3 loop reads CASSSSSYNEQFF. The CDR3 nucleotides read TGTGCCAGCAGTTCGAGCTCCTACAATGAGCAGTTCTTC.

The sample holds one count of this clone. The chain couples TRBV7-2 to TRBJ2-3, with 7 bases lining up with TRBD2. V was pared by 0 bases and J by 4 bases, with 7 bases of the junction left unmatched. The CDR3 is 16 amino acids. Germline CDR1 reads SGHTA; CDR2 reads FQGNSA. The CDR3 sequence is CASSLAQGGRPDTQYF. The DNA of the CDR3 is TGTGCCAGCAGCTTAGCTCAGGGAGGGAGGCCAGATACGCAGTATTTT.

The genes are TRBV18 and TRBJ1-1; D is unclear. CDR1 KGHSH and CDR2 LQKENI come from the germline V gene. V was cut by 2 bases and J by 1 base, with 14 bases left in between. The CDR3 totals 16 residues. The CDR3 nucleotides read TGTGCCAGCTCACCAAGGACTGGAGTAGGGAACACTGAAGCTTTCTTT. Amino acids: CASSPRTGVGNTEAFF.